This TCR beta chain was identified during a study of CD8+ T cells in alopecia areata. Germline CDR1 is SQVTM and CDR2 is ANQGSEA. V shed 3 bases and J shed 2 bases, with 11 bases lying between them. This CDR3 is 13 amino acids long. Alopecia areata patients provided lesional scalp punch biopsies and peripheral blood. PBMCs were stained for CD3, CD4 and CD8, and CD4+ and CD8+ T cells were sorted. Following extraction, RNA underwent reverse transcription to cDNA, which served as the sequencing template. Sequenced by immunoSEQ multiplex PCR; TCRdb stores in-frame clones only, minus some. The table records approximately 31,000 clones, over 65% of them present only once.

This sequence was found in a human donor with alopecia areata. Specimen: NKG2D-low CD8+ T cells sorted from blood. The rearrangement uses TRBV29-1 and TRBJ2-7; TRBD1 might be the D (6 bases). CDR3 loop: CSVDEQGTYEQYF. CDR3 sequence (DNA): TGCAGCGTTGATGAACAGGGAACCTACGAGCAGTACTTC.